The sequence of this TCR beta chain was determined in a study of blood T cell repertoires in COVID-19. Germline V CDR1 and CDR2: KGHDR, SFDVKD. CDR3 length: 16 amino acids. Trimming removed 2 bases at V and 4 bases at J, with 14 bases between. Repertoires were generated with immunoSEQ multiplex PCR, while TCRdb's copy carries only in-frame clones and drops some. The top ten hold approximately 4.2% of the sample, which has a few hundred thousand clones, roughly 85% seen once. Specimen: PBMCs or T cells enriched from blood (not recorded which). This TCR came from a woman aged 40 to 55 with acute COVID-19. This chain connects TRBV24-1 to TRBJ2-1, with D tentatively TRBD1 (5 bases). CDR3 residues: CATSDSQGRRYNEQFF. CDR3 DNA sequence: TGTGCCACCAGTGATTCCCAGGGTCGAAGGTACAATGAGCAGTTCTTC.